The source of this T cell receptor (beta chain) is a study of regulatory T cells in long-lasting Graves disease. Study-wide context: By definition, persistent Graves' disease involved antithyroid drugs for over 5 years alongside positive TSH receptor antibodies.

CDR3 regions were amplified by Arm-PCR using iRepertoire HTBI primers to build TCR beta libraries. TCRdb itself ran the multiplex PCR reads through MiXCR, one entry per CDR3 protein. The data contain 400,000 to 500,000 distinct CDR3 sequences, 20% of them singletons. The time point denotes: persistent/refractory GD, antithyroid drugs over 5 years with positive TRAb. From RNA extracted from PBMCs, the TCR library was made. Notes on this clonotype: Antigen unknown.

The CDR3 is 13 amino acids. Trimming stripped 10 bases from V and 0 bases from J, with 13 bases between. CDR1 is SGHRS and CDR2 is YFSETQ in the germline V gene. Study results and limitations: Favored gene segments in persistent disease were TRBV28, TRBJ1-2 and TRBJ2-5. Investigators studied peripheral blood only, not thyroid tissue.

Sequences were derived from peripheral blood mononuclear cells (PBMCs), sampled when the disease was refractory, from a patient treated with antithyroid drugs. This receptor was taken from a female donor with Graves disease. The chain combines TRBV5-1 with TRBJ2-5, with D hard to call. The DNA for the CDR3 is TGCGCCTCAACGGCCAGAGACCAAGAGACCCAGTACTTC. Encoded protein: CASTARDQETQYF.